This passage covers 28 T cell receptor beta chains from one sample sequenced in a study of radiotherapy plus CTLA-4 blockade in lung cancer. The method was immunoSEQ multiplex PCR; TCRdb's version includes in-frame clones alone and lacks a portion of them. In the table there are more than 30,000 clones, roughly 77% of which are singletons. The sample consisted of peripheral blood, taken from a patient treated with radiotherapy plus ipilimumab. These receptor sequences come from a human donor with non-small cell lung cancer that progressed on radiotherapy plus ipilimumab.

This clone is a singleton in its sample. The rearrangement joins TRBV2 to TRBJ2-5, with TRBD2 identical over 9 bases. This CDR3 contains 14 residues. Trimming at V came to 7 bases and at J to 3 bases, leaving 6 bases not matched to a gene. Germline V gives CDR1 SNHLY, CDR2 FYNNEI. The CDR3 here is CASTWRGGEETQYF. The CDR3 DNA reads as TGTGCCAGCACTTGGCGGGGGGGCGAAGAGACCCAGTACTTC.

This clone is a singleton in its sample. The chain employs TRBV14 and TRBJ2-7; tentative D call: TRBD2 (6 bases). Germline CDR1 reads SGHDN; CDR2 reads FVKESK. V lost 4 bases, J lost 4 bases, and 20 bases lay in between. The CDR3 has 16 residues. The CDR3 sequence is CASSLRGGTPKYEQYF. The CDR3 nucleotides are TGTGCCAGCAGCCTTAGAGGCGGGACTCCTAAATACGAGCAGTACTTC.

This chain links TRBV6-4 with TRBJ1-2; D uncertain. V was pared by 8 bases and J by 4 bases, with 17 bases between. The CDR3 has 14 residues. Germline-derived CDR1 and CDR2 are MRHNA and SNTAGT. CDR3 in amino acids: CASRHRRERYGYTF. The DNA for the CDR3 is TGTGCCAGCCGACACCGGCGGGAGCGCTATGGCTACACCTTC.

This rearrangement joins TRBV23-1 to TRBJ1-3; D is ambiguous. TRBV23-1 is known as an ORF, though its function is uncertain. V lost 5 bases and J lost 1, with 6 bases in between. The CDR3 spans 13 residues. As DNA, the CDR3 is TGCGCCAGCAGTTCACTTTCTGGAAACACCATATATTTT. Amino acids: CASSSLSGNTIYF.

CDR3 in amino acids: CASSAGGGFSFYNEQFF. CDR3 DNA sequence: TGTGCCAGCAGCGCGGGCGGGGGGTTTAGTTTCTACAATGAGCAGTTCTTC. The chain joins TRBV9 to TRBJ2-1; TRBD2 agrees at 8 bases. The CDR3 runs to 17 residues. The germline CDR1 and CDR2 sequences are SGDLS and YYNGEE. With 3 bases clipped from V and 3 bases from J, the junction kept 11 bases outside the gene matches.

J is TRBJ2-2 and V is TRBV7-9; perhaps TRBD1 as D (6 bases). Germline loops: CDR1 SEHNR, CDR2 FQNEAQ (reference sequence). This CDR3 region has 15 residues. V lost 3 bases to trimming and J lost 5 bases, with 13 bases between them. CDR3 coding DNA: TGTGCCAGCAGCTTTCTAGGCAGGGGTACCGGGGAGCTGTTTTTT. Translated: CASSFLGRGTGELFF.

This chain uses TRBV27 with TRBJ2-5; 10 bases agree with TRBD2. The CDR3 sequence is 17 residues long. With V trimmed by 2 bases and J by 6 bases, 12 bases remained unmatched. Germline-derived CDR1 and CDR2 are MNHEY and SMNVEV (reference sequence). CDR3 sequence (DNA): TGTGCCAGCAGTTTAGGAGCTAGCGGGGGCTCCGGGCAGACCCAGTACTTC. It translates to CASSLGASGGSGQTQYF.

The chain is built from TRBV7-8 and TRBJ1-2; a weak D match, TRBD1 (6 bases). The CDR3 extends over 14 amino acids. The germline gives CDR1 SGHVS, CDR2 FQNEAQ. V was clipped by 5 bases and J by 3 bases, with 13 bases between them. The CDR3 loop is CASSIQGKDYGYTF. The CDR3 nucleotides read TGTGCCAGCAGCATACAGGGAAAGGACTATGGCTACACCTTC.

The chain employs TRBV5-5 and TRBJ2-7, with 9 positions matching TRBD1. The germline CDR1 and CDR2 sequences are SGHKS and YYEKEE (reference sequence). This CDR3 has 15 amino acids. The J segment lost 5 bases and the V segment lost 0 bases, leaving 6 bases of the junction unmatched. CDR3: CASSLEVGQGNEQYF. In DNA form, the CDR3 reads TGTGCCAGCAGCTTGGAGGTGGGACAGGGAAACGAGCAGTACTTC.

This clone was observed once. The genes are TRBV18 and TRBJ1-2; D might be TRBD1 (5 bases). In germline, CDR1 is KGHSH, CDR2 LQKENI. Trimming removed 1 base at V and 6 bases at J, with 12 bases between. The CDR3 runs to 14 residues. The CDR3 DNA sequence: TGTGCCAGCTCACCACAGTCAGGGCTTGATGGCTACACCTTC. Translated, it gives CASSPQSGLDGYTF.

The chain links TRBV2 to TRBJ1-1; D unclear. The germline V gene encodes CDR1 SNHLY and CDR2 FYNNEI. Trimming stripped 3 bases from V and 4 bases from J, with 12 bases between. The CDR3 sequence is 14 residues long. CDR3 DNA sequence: TGTGCCAGCAGTGATTACTCTCGGGGCACTGAAGCTTTCTTT. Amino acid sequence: CASSDYSRGTEAFF.

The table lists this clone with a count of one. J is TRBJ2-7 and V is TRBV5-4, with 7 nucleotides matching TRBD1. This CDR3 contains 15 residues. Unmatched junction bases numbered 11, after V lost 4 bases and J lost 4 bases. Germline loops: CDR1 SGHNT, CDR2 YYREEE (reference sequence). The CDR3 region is CASSAGLGTEYEQYF. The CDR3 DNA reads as TGTGCCAGCAGCGCTGGCTTGGGGACAGAGTACGAGCAGTACTTC.

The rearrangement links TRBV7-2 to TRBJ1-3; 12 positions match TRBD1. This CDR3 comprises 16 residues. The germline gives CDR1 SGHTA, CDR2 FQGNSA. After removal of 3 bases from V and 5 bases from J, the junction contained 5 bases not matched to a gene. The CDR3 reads CASSLAGQGARNTIYF. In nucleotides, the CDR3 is TGTGCCAGCAGCTTGGCGGGACAGGGGGCCCGAAACACCATATATTTT.

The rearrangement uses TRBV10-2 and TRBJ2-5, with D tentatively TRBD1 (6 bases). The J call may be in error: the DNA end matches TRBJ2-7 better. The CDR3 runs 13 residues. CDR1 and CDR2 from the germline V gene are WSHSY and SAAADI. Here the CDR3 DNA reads TGCGCCAGCACCTCATTCAGGGGCTACGAGCAGTACTTC. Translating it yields CASTSFRGYEQYF.

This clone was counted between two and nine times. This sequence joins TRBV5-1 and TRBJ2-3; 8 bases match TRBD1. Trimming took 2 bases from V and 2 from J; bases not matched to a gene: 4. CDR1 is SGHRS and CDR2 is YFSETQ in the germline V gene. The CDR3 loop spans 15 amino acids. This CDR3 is CASSFSGGITDTQYF. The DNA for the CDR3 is TGCGCCAGCAGCTTCTCAGGGGGCATCACAGATACGCAGTATTTT.

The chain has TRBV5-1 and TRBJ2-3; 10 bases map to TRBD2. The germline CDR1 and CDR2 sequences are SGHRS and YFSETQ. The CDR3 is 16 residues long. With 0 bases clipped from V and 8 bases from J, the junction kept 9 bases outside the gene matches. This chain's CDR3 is CASSLVGGTSDVTQYF. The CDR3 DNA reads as TGCGCCAGCAGCTTGGTAGGCGGGACTAGCGATGTTACGCAGTATTTT.

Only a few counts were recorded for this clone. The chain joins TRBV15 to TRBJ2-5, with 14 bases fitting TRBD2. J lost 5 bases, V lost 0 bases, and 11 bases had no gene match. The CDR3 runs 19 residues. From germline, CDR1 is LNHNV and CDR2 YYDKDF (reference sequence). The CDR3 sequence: CATSRDQTSGGVRGETQYF. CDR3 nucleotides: TGTGCCACCAGCAGAGATCAGACTAGCGGGGGGGTAAGAGGGGAGACCCAGTACTTC.

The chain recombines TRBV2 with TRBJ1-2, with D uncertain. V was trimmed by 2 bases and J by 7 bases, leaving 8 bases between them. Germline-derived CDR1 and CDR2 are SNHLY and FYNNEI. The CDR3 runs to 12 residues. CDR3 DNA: TGTGCCAGCAGTGAAATCAGTGCTGGCTACACCTTC. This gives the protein CASSEISAGYTF.

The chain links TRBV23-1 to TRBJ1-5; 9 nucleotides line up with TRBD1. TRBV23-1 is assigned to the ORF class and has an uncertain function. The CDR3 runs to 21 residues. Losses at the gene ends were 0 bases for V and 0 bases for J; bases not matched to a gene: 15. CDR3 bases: TGCGCCAGCAGTCAATCGAGGGCGTGCCCCGGGACAGGGTATAGCAATCAGCCCCAGCATTTT. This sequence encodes CASSQSRACPGTGYSNQPQHF.

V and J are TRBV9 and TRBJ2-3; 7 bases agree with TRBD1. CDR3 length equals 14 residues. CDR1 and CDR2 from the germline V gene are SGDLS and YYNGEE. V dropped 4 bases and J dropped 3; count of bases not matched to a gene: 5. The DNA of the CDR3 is TGTGCCAGCAGCCCTGGGGGACAGACAGATACGCAGTATTTT. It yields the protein CASSPGGQTDTQYF.

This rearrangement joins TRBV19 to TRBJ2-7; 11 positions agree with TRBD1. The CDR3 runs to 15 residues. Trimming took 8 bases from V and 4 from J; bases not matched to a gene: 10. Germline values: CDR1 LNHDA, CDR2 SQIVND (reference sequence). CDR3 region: CASRPRTGGGYEQYF. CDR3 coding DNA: TGTGCCAGTCGCCCAAGGACAGGGGGCGGGTACGAGCAGTACTTC.

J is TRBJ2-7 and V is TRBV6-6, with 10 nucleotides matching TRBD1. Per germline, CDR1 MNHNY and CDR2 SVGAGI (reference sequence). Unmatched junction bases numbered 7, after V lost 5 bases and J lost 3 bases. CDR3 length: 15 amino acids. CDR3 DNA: TGTGCCAGCAGTAACGCCGGGACAGGGGACTACGAGCAGTACTTC. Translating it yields CASSNAGTGDYEQYF.

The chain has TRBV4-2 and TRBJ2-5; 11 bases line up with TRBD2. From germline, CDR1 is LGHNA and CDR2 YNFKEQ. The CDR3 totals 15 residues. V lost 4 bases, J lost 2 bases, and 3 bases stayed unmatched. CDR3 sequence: CASSPLAGEQETQYF. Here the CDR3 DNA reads TGTGCCAGCAGCCCACTAGCGGGGGAACAAGAGACCCAGTACTTC.

The CDR3 nucleotides are TGTGCCAGCAGCGTAGAGGGACAGCCCACCAGAGAGACCCAGTACTTC. Translated, it gives CASSVEGQPTRETQYF. This chain joins TRBV9 and TRBJ2-5, with TRBD1 identical over 7 bases. CDR1 SGDLS and CDR2 YYNGEE come from the germline V gene. Trimming at V came to 0 bases and at J to 4 bases, leaving 9 bases not matched to a gene. This CDR3 spans 16 amino acids.

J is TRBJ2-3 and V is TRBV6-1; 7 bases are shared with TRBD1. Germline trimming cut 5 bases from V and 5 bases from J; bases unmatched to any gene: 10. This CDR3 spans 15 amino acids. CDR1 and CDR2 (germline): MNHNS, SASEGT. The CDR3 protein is CASSTGQRHGDTQYF. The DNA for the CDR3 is TGTGCCAGCAGTACGGGACAGCGGCATGGAGATACGCAGTATTTT.

The CDR3 nucleotides read TGTGCCAGCTCACCTCCGCGGGGGGACGTCAATGAGCAGTTCTTC. This codes for CASSPPRGDVNEQFF. The chain links TRBV18 to TRBJ2-1, with 8 bases lining up with TRBD2. Losses at the gene ends were 3 bases for V and 6 bases for J; bases not matched to a gene: 7. The CDR3 spans 15 residues. Per the germline V gene, CDR1 is KGHSH and CDR2 is LQKENI.

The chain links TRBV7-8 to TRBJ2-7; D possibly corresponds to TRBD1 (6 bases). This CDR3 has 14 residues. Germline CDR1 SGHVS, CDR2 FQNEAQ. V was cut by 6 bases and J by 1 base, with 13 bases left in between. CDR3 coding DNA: TGTGCCAGCAGAGAGACGACAGGTTCCTACGAGCAGTACTTC. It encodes CASRETTGSYEQYF.

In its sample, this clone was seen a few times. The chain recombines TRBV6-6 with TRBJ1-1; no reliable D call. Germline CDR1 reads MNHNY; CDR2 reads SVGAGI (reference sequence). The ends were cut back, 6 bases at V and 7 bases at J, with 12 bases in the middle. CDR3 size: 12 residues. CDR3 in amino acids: CASSPTGIEAFF. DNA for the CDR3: TGTGCCAGCAGCCCAACGGGGATTGAAGCTTTCTTT.